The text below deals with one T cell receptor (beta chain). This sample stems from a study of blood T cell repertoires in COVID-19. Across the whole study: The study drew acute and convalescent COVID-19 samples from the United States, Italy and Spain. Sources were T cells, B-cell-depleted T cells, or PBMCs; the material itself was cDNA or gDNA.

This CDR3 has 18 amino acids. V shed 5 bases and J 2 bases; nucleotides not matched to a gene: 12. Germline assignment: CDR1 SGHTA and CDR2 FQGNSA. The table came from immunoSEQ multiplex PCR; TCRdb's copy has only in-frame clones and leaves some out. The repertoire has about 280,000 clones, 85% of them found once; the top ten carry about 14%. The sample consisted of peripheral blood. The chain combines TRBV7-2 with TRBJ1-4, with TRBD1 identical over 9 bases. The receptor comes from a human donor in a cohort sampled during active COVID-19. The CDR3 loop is CASSLPSQGAPTNEKLFF. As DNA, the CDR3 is TGTGCCAGCAGCCTCCCCTCACAGGGGGCGCCCACTAATGAAAAACTGTTTTTT.